The 27 T cell receptor beta chains presented below share a single source sample, sequenced in a study of OX40 agonist ivuxolimab in advanced cancers. Sequenced by immunoSEQ multiplex PCR; TCRdb stores in-frame clones only, minus some. The sample lists roughly 48,000 clones, around 89% occurring once. Sequenced material: CD4+ or CD8+ T cells sorted from blood, taken in a trial of the OX40 agonist ivuxolimab. These receptors all stem from an adult with an advanced solid tumor such as melanoma, head and neck, liver or kidney cancer.

This clone was seen a few times. The J gene is TRBJ1-5, the V gene TRBV19; the D gene is possibly TRBD1 (5 bases). Trimming took 3 bases from V and 0 from J, leaving 6 bases between them. The V gene's germline CDR1 is LNHDA and CDR2 SQIVND (reference sequence). The CDR3 spans 14 residues. The CDR3 here is CASSMDNSNQPQHF. In nucleotides, the CDR3 is TGTGCCAGTAGTATGGACAATAGCAATCAGCCCCAGCATTTT.

This clone was detected only a few times. The genes are TRBV9 and TRBJ1-1; 9 nucleotides line up with TRBD1. J gave up 0 bases and V 7 bases, and 7 bases lay outside the gene matches. The CDR3 consists of 15 residues. Per the germline V gene, CDR1 is SGDLS and CDR2 is YYNGEE. DNA of the CDR3: TGTGCCAGCTCTCTGACAGGGGGGATGAACACTGAAGCTTTCTTT. It specifies CASSLTGGMNTEAFF.

The CDR3 spells CASRRGRDSNTDTQYF. DNA for the CDR3: TGTGCCAGCAGACGTGGCCGGGACAGTAACACAGATACGCAGTATTTT. The chain recombines TRBV28 with TRBJ2-3; TRBD1 agrees at 7 bases. The CDR3 consists of 16 residues. The germline gives CDR1 MDHEN, CDR2 SYDVKM. J was trimmed by 2 bases and V by 6 bases; bases with no gene match: 11.

CDR3 nucleotides: TGTGCCAGCAGCCGAGGGACATCCTTTTCGAACACCGGGGAGCTGTTTTTT. Its translation is CASSRGTSFSNTGELFF. V gene TRBV5-6 combines with J gene TRBJ2-2, with a tentative D call TRBD1 (6 bases). The CDR3 totals 17 residues. From germline, CDR1 is SGHDT and CDR2 YYEEEE. The ends were cut back, 4 bases at V and 0 bases at J, with 16 bases in the middle.

The rearrangement links TRBV6-5 to TRBJ1-1, with a weak D call TRBD1 (5 bases). This CDR3 contains 13 residues. V lost 5 bases and J lost 6, with 13 bases in between. Germline V gene lookup returns CDR1 MNHEY and CDR2 SVGAGI. The CDR3 region has the DNA TGTGCCAGCAGTGAAATGGTGGGGCCTGAAGCTTTCTTT. Its translation: CASSEMVGPEAFF.

The chain joins TRBV19 to TRBJ2-7, with no clear D. The CDR3 covers 15 residues. V gave up 1 base and J gave up 3 bases, with 13 bases separating them. Looked up from germline, CDR1 is LNHDA and CDR2 is SQIVND (reference sequence). The CDR3 spells CASSIALGYSYEQYF. CDR3 sequence (DNA): TGTGCCAGTAGTATAGCTTTGGGCTATAGCTACGAGCAGTACTTC.

This clone has just one count. J is TRBJ2-3 and V is TRBV5-1, with a tentative D call TRBD1 (7 bases). This CDR3 has 17 residues. Per the germline V gene, CDR1 is SGHRS and CDR2 is YFSETQ. V lost 4 bases and J 2 bases, leaving 20 bases between the germline ends. CDR3 region: CASSPEGAGDFTDTQYF. DNA of the CDR3: TGCGCCAGCAGCCCCGAGGGGGCAGGGGACTTCACAGATACGCAGTATTTT.

The chain employs TRBV29-1 and TRBJ2-1, with TRBD2 matching 8 bases. The CDR3 has 13 residues. With V trimmed by 6 bases and J by 2 bases, 3 bases remained unmatched. Germline assignment: CDR1 SQVTM and CDR2 ANQGSEA. The CDR3 DNA reads as TGCAGCGTAGGACTAGCCCCCTACAATGAGCAGTTCTTC. As protein: CSVGLAPYNEQFF.

A single count supports this clone. V usage is TRBV19 and J usage is TRBJ2-1; possibly TRBD1 for D (7 bases). V was pared by 5 bases and J by 5 bases, with 25 bases between. Looked up from germline, CDR1 is LNHDA and CDR2 is SQIVND (reference sequence). The CDR3 totals 18 residues. CDR3 coding DNA: TGTGCCAGTAGTCCTAGCCCCTGGGTGCGCGGGACAGACAATGAGCAGTTCTTC. It is translated as CASSPSPWVRGTDNEQFF.

The V and J genes are TRBV25-1 and TRBJ2-5; tentatively, D is TRBD1 or TRBD2 (5 bases each). CDR1 MGHDK and CDR2 SYGVNS come from the germline V gene. The CDR3 has 16 residues. V lost 3 bases, J lost 5 bases, and 19 bases lay in between. The CDR3 loop is CASSDPRLTEGETQYF. CDR3 DNA: TGTGCCAGCAGTGACCCACGGCTCACCGAGGGGGAGACCCAGTACTTC.

This chain connects TRBV9 to TRBJ1-2; D perhaps matches TRBD1 (5 bases). Germline CDR1 SGDLS, CDR2 YYNGEE. This CDR3 region has 14 residues. V was trimmed by 1 base and J by 4 bases, leaving 11 bases between them. CDR3 in DNA: TGTGCCAGCAGCGTACGGACACCGGGCTATGGCTACACCTTC. This translates into CASSVRTPGYGYTF.

This clone is medium-sized (0.01 to 0.1%). This chain joins TRBV14 and TRBJ1-1; D perhaps matches TRBD1 (6 bases). The CDR3 totals 14 residues. Germline V gene sequence: CDR1 SGHDN, CDR2 FVKESK. V lost 0 bases and J lost 6, with 11 bases in between. The chain's CDR3 is CASSQDAGAPEAFF. CDR3 bases: TGTGCCAGCAGCCAAGATGCAGGGGCGCCTGAAGCTTTCTTT. Full variable domain (missing parts from reference TRBV14 and TRBJ1-1): EAGVTQFPSHSVIEKGQTVTLRCDPISGHDNLYWYRRVMGKEIKFLLHFVKESKQDESGMPNNRFLAERTGGTYSTLKVQPAELEDSGVYFCASSQDAGAPEAFFGQGTRLTVV.

This clone is medium-sized in the sample. The chain recombines TRBV7-6 with TRBJ2-5; D perhaps matches TRBD1 (5 bases). The V and J ends lost 3 bases and 5 bases respectively, with 16 bases between them. Germline assignment: CDR1 SGHVS and CDR2 FNYEAQ. The CDR3 length is 15 residues. This chain's CDR3 is CASSFEPGSIETQYF. CDR3 bases: TGTGCCAGCAGCTTCGAACCAGGGTCAATTGAGACCCAGTACTTC.

The chain carries TRBV2 and TRBJ2-7; D unclear. The CDR3 covers 15 residues. V was clipped by 2 bases and J by 2 bases, with 13 bases between them. Germline values: CDR1 SNHLY, CDR2 FYNNEI. The CDR3 region has the DNA TGTGCCAGCAGTGAACCCCTCTACCCCCCCTACGAGCAGTACTTC. Residues: CASSEPLYPPYEQYF.

This clone was observed a few times. CDR3 nucleotides: TGTGCCAGCAGAGCCACAGGGGAGGCCACCTTC. This encodes CASRATGEATF. The gene calls are TRBV9 and TRBJ1-2; the match to TRBD1 covers 7 bases. The trim removed 5 bases at V and 13 bases at J, leaving 8 bases unmatched. The CDR3 has 11 residues. From germline, CDR1 is SGDLS and CDR2 YYNGEE.

The chain combines TRBV21-1 with TRBJ1-1. TRBV21-1 is recorded as a pseudogene. This CDR3 region has 11 residues. The CDR3 loop is CASRRNTEAFF. The DNA for the CDR3 is TGTGCCAGCAGGAGGAACACTGAAGCTTTCTTT.

The chain has TRBV29-1 and TRBJ2-1, with 8 positions matching TRBD2. Germline values: CDR1 SQVTM, CDR2 ANQGSEA. The CDR3 is 14 residues long. Trimming removed 0 bases from V and 6 bases from J; junction bases left unmatched: 4. As DNA, the CDR3 is TGCAGCGTTGAAGATGCGGGGGGAAGCAATGAGCAGTTCTTC. This encodes CSVEDAGGSNEQFF.

The chain links TRBV30 to TRBJ2-5; 9 nucleotides align to TRBD1. J was trimmed by 2 bases and V by 4 bases; bases with no gene match: 8. Germline V lookup: CDR1 GTSNPN, CDR2 SVGIG (reference sequence). The CDR3 has 15 amino acids. CDR3 sequence: CAWTFWGQGQETQYF. CDR3 bases: TGTGCCTGGACGTTCTGGGGACAGGGACAAGAGACCCAGTACTTC.

The CDR3 DNA follows: TGTGCCAGCAGGAGACAGGGATTGGATGAAGCTTTCTTT. Residues: CASRRQGLDEAFF. The J gene is TRBJ1-1, the V gene TRBV6-6, with TRBD1 matching over 7 bases. V shed 6 bases, J shed 7 bases, and the junction held 8 bases outside the gene matches. Germline assignment: CDR1 MNHNY and CDR2 SVGAGI (reference sequence). This CDR3 is 13 amino acids long.

The CDR3 region has the DNA TGTGCCAGCAGCTCCAGCGGAAGCACAGATACGCAGTATTTT. Its translation: CASSSSGSTDTQYF. This rearrangement joins TRBV7-3 to TRBJ2-3; the D gene is possibly TRBD2 (5 bases). Between the trimmed V and J ends, which lost 4 bases and 0 bases, there was a span of 8 bases. CDR1 is SGHTA and CDR2 is FQGTGA in the germline V gene. The length of the CDR3 is 14 residues.

The chain employs TRBV19 and TRBJ2-2; D gene uncertain. Germline V gives CDR1 LNHDA, CDR2 SQIVND (reference sequence). This CDR3 has 15 amino acids. The V and J ends lost 5 bases and 6 bases respectively, with 16 bases between them. As DNA, the CDR3 is TGTGCCAGTAGTCTATACCTCCGACAATCCGGGGAGCTGTTTTTT. Translation gives CASSLYLRQSGELFF.

The chain is built from TRBV28 and TRBJ1-1, with D possibly TRBD1 on 6 matching bases. V was pared by 2 bases and J by 1 base, with 8 bases between. The CDR3 covers 14 residues. The germline CDR1 and CDR2 sequences are MDHEN and SYDVKM. The CDR3 loop reads CASSLVGGNTEAFF. DNA for the CDR3: TGTGCCAGCAGTTTAGTAGGGGGGAACACTGAAGCTTTCTTT.

V gene TRBV5-4 combines with J gene TRBJ2-7, with 9 positions matching TRBD1. The CDR3 has 15 residues. Trimming took 4 bases from V and 1 from J; bases not matched to a gene: 6. Germline V gene sequence: CDR1 SGHNT, CDR2 YYREEE (reference sequence). The CDR3: CASSPPGQGSYEQYF. In nucleotides, the CDR3 is TGTGCCAGCAGCCCACCGGGACAGGGATCCTACGAGCAGTACTTC.

The chain uses TRBV2 and TRBJ2-5; TRBD2 matches at 10 bases. The tail of the sequence fits TRBJ2-7 better, so the J call may be wrong. The germline gives CDR1 SNHLY, CDR2 FYNNEI. This CDR3 region has 15 residues. CDR3 in amino acids: CASSELAGANYEQYF. DNA of the CDR3: TGTGCCAGCAGTGAGCTAGCGGGAGCCAACTACGAGCAGTACTTC.

The rearrangement joins TRBV11-2 to TRBJ2-7, with D unresolved. Deletions cut 5 bases from V and 5 bases from J, with 7 bases between. This CDR3 region has 11 residues. CDR1 is SGHAT and CDR2 is FQNNGV in the germline V gene. The CDR3 here is CASSHLDEQYF. In DNA, the CDR3 is TGTGCCAGCAGCCACTTAGACGAGCAGTACTTC.

This clone has just one count. The rearrangement joins TRBV6-5 to TRBJ2-5, with 8 bases identical to TRBD2. The CDR3 has 14 amino acids. V lost 2 bases to trimming and J lost 4 bases; unmatched junction nucleotides: 3. The V gene's germline CDR1 is MNHEY and CDR2 SVGAGI. The CDR3 DNA is TGTGCCAGCAGTTACCATAGCGGGGCAGAGACCCAGTACTTC. The encoded protein is CASSYHSGAETQYF.

CDR3 amino acids: CATPGTLPFGGELFF. CDR3 bases: TGTGCCACCCCAGGGACCCTCCCGTTCGGAGGGGAGCTGTTTTTT. The chain joins TRBV7-9 to TRBJ2-2; D is tentatively TRBD1 or TRBD2 (5 bases each). V lost 10 bases and J 8 bases, leaving 23 bases between the germline ends. CDR1 and CDR2 from the germline V gene are SEHNR and FQNEAQ (reference sequence). This CDR3 is built from 15 residues.